Below, 2 T cell receptor beta chains from the same sample are listed, as sequenced in a study of blood T cell repertoires in COVID-19. Assay: immunoSEQ multiplex PCR; the TCRdb copy retains only in-frame clones and omits some. The table has 200,000 to 250,000 clones, over 75% seen once. The sequenced material came from PBMCs or T cells enriched from blood (not recorded which). Source of these receptors: a woman in her 30s who had been exposed to COVID-19.

V usage is TRBV28 and J usage is TRBJ1-2; the match to TRBD1 covers 7 bases. The junction had 5 bases not matched to a gene; V was cut back by 4 bases and J by 0 bases. The length of the CDR3 is 15 residues. Germline V gives CDR1 MDHEN, CDR2 SYDVKM. The CDR3 spells CASSSRGLSNYGYTF. CDR3 sequence (DNA): TGTGCCAGCAGTTCAAGGGGGCTTTCTAACTATGGCTACACCTTC.

This chain uses TRBV11-2 with TRBJ2-5; TRBD2 agrees at 8 bases. V gave up 1 base and J gave up 4 bases; unmatched junction bases: 5. The V gene's germline CDR1 is SGHAT and CDR2 FQNNGV. The CDR3 loop spans 15 amino acids. The CDR3 region is CASSLAGGPGETQYF. DNA of the CDR3: TGTGCCAGCAGCTTAGCGGGAGGGCCGGGAGAGACCCAGTACTTC.